Below, one T cell receptor (beta chain) is given with its context. This CDR3 has 14 residues. Germline CDR1 SNHLY, CDR2 FYNNEI. Germline trimming cut 7 bases from V and 4 bases from J; bases unmatched to any gene: 3. This entry belongs to a study of Ad26.COV2.S vaccination and SARS-CoV-2 variants. The sample's treatment: some 20 received Ad26.COV2.S at low or high dose, single or two shots; about 5 received placebo; per-sample allocation not given. Day 63 after the first injection of vaccine or placebo was the sampling time. Sequencing used immunoSEQ multiplex PCR; TCRdb keeps in-frame clones, though not all of them. The table includes about 350,000 clones, roughly 84% detected once.

This specimen consisted of peripheral blood, obtained in a trial of Ad26.COV2.S vaccine versus placebo. This rearrangement joins TRBV2 to TRBJ2-3; 12 bases match TRBD2. The TCR originated in a person between 18 and 59 years old who received the Ad26.COV2.S COVID-19 vaccine or a placebo. The CDR3 DNA sequence: TGTGCCAGCACGACTAGCGGGGGAGCAGATACGCAGTATTTT. Residues: CASTTSGGADTQYF.